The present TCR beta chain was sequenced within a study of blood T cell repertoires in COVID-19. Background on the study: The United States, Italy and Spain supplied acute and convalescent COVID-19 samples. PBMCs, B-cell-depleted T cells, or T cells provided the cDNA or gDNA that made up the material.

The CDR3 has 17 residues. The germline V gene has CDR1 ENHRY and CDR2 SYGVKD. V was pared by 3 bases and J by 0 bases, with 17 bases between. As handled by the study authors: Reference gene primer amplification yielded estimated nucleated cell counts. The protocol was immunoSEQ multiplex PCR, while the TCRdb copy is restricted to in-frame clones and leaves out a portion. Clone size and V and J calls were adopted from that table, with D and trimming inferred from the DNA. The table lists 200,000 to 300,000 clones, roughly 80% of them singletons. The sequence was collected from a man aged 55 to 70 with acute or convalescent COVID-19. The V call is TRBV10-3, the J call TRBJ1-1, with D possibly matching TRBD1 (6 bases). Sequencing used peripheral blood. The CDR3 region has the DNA TGTGCCATCAGTGAAGCACAGGGAGGGTCGGTGAACACTGAAGCTTTCTTT. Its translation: CAISEAQGGSVNTEAFF.